This T cell receptor beta chain appears in the sequencing data of a study of identical twins. Only healthy Caucasians were enrolled as donors. This clonotype was seen repeatedly, ten times or more. What it binds is unknown. The study's findings and limits: The abundant beta clonotypes from cord blood had fewer insertions, and memory repertoires had none of this.

Using its own MiXCR run on the 5' RACE reads, TCRdb lists one record per CDR3 protein. The table lists approximately 670,000 distinct CDR3 sequences, roughly 6% of them singletons. The CDR3 covers 15 residues. Germline CDR1 and CDR2: DFQATT and SNEGSKA (reference sequence). With 5 bases clipped from V and 1 base from J, the junction kept 7 bases outside the gene matches. The TCR comes from a man between 18 and 35 years old in good health. The sample comprised naive T cells sorted from blood. The chain carries TRBV20-1 and TRBJ2-7; the match to TRBD2 covers 11 bases. CDR3 coding DNA: TGCAGTGCTGCCGGGACTAGCGGTCCTTCCTACGAGCAGTACTTC. Protein product: CSAAGTSGPSYEQYF.